The 30 T cell receptor beta chains below all came from one sample that was sequenced in a study of CD8+CD57+ T cells in acquired aplastic anemia. CDR3 and TCR beta VDJ profiling relied on a genomic DNA template. TCRdb recomputed calls from the reads with MiXCR, one row per CDR3 protein. The sample lists about 110,000 distinct CDR3 sequences, about half occurring once. Sample: sorted CD4+, CD8+, or CD8+CD57+ T cells (not recorded which) from PBMCs. These receptors were obtained from a human donor in good health, serving as a control.

In its sample, this clonotype was seen a few times. J is TRBJ1-6 and V is TRBV10-3; 7 nucleotides match TRBD1. The trim removed 3 bases at V and 7 bases at J, leaving 6 bases unmatched. This CDR3 comprises 15 residues. Per the germline V gene, CDR1 is ENHRY and CDR2 is SYGVKD. The CDR3 DNA reads as TGTGCCATCAGTGAAGGAAAGGGACAGAATTCACCCCTCCACTTT. Residues: CAISEGKGQNSPLHF.

This clonotype showed up just a few times. The chain employs TRBV20-1 and TRBJ2-7, with TRBD1 identical over 9 bases. The junction had 10 bases not matched to a gene; V was cut back by 6 bases and J by 7 bases. CDR1 is DFQATT, CDR2 SNEGSKA, per germline (reference sequence). The CDR3 spans 13 residues. The CDR3 DNA follows: TGCAGTGCCACCGGGACAGGGTCTAAAGAGCAGTACTTC. This translates into CSATGTGSKEQYF.

In this sample, this clonotype turned up a few times. The V and J genes are TRBV3-1 and TRBJ2-6, with D hard to call. The CDR3 has 16 amino acids. Germline V CDR1 and CDR2: LGHDT, YNNKEL (reference sequence). V dropped 1 base and J dropped 1 base, with 8 bases sitting between them. The CDR3 here is CASSQVKDSGANVLTF. Here the CDR3 DNA reads TGTGCCAGCAGCCAAGTCAAAGATTCTGGGGCCAACGTCCTGACTTTC.

The chain couples TRBV6-5 to TRBJ2-5, with TRBD2 identical over 11 bases. The CDR3 sequence is 15 residues long. V trimming: 0 bases; J trimming: 5 bases; junction bases outside the gene matches: 2. Germline V gene data show CDR1 as MNHEY and CDR2 as SVGAGI. Here the CDR3 reads CASSYSGTSGETQYF. The CDR3 DNA is TGTGCCAGCAGTTACTCCGGGACTAGCGGTGAGACCCAGTACTTC.

V and J are TRBV6-4 and TRBJ2-7, with TRBD2 identical over 7 bases. Germline trimming cut 6 bases from V and 4 bases from J; bases unmatched to any gene: 9. The germline V gene has CDR1 MRHNA and CDR2 SNTAGT. The CDR3 has 14 residues. CDR3 in amino acids: CASRAGLQHYEQYF. The CDR3 coding sequence is TGTGCCAGCAGAGCGGGACTCCAACATTACGAGCAGTACTTC.

The chain joins TRBV5-1 to TRBJ2-5; 11 nucleotides align to TRBD1. Germline CDR1 reads SGHRS; CDR2 reads YFSETQ. CDR3 length: 15 amino acids. The J segment lost 5 bases and the V segment lost 4 bases, leaving 7 bases of the junction unmatched. The CDR3 sequence: CASSEGQGELETQYF. CDR3 in DNA: TGCGCCAGCAGCGAGGGACAGGGGGAGCTGGAGACCCAGTACTTC.

Here the CDR3 reads CASRQRTGTTGELFF. The CDR3 nucleotides are TGTGCCAGCAGACAGAGGACAGGGACGACCGGGGAGCTGTTTTTT. The chain has TRBV2 and TRBJ2-2; TRBD1 matches at 8 bases. Trimming took 6 bases from V and 5 from J; bases not matched to a gene: 8. This CDR3 is built from 15 residues. Germline CDR1 reads SNHLY; CDR2 reads FYNNEI.

This clonotype showed up many times. The rearrangement joins TRBV6-1 to TRBJ2-5; no firm D call. Per germline, CDR1 MNHNS and CDR2 SASEGT. Trimming removed 4 bases at V and 4 bases at J, with 16 bases between. This CDR3 spans 15 amino acids. This chain's CDR3 is CASSAEHFSAETQYF. The CDR3 DNA reads TGTGCCAGCAGTGCGGAACACTTTTCGGCAGAGACCCAGTACTTC.

This clonotype has a handful of counts. The chain recombines TRBV7-9 with TRBJ2-3; 7 nucleotides match TRBD2. The germline V gene encodes CDR1 SEHNR and CDR2 FQNEAQ (reference sequence). The CDR3 consists of 13 residues. The V segment lost 7 bases and the J segment 1 base; nucleotides outside the gene matches: 2. CDR3 DNA sequence: TGTGCCAGCAACGCGGGGGGCACAGATACGCAGTATTTT. This encodes CASNAGGTDTQYF.

The chain uses TRBV29-1 and TRBJ1-2; D ambiguous. The ends were cut back, 3 bases at V and 8 bases at J, with 13 bases in the middle. The CDR3 loop spans 12 amino acids. Germline values: CDR1 SQVTM, CDR2 ANQGSEA. The CDR3 is CSVDLMGWGYTF. CDR3 nucleotide sequence: TGCAGCGTTGATCTCATGGGTTGGGGCTACACCTTC.

This clonotype was observed a handful of times. The chain uses TRBV5-4 and TRBJ1-1; 7 bases agree with TRBD1. Germline CDR1 SGHNT, CDR2 YYREEE (reference sequence). V lost 2 bases, J lost 4 bases, and 17 bases stayed unmatched. This CDR3 is 18 amino acids long. The CDR3, as DNA: TGTGCCAGCAGCTTAAAGACAGGGCCTAGACTAGTGGGCACTGAAGCTTTCTTT. This encodes CASSLKTGPRLVGTEAFF. Combining the CDR3 with reference TRBV5-4 and TRBJ1-1 gives the whole variable domain ETGVTQSPTHLIKTRGQQVTLRCSSQSGHNTVSWYQQALGQGPQFIFQYYREEENGRGNFPPRFSGLQFPNYSSELNVNALELDDSALYLCASSLKTGPRLVGTEAFFGQGTRLTVV.

The rearrangement uses TRBV7-6 and TRBJ1-6, with D uncertain. Germline loops: CDR1 SGHVS, CDR2 FNYEAQ. V lost 7 bases to trimming and J lost 7 bases, with 11 bases between them. The CDR3 spans 13 residues. CDR3 region: CASTPRANSPLHF. CDR3 nucleotides: TGTGCCAGCACCCCGAGGGCAAATTCACCCCTCCACTTT.

This clonotype was counted ten times or more. J is TRBJ2-3 and V is TRBV5-6; 14 nucleotides agree with TRBD2. With 3 bases clipped from V and 0 bases from J, the junction kept 0 bases outside the gene matches. Germline lookup yields CDR1 SGHDT and CDR2 YYEEEE. The CDR3 consists of 16 residues. This CDR3 is CASSWTSGGSTDTQYF. CDR3 nucleotide sequence: TGTGCCAGCAGCTGGACTAGCGGGGGGAGCACAGATACGCAGTATTTT.

This clonotype was seen only a few times. This rearrangement joins TRBV7-3 to TRBJ2-1; possibly TRBD1 for D (6 bases). The germline gives CDR1 SGHTA, CDR2 FQGTGA. The CDR3 length is 14 residues. V shed 4 bases and J shed 1 base, with 8 bases lying between them. The DNA of the CDR3 is TGTGCCAGCAGCTCTGGACAGTCCTACAATGAGCAGTTCTTC. This codes for CASSSGQSYNEQFF.

This chain uses TRBV4-1 with TRBJ1-6; D gene ambiguous. Deletions cut 3 bases from V and 8 bases from J, with 14 bases between. There are 15 residues in the CDR3. The germline CDR1 and CDR2 sequences are MGHRA and YSYEKL. CDR3: CASSQLMFEDSPLHF. The CDR3 DNA follows: TGCGCCAGCAGCCAGTTGATGTTCGAAGATTCACCCCTCCACTTT.

The gene calls are TRBV10-2 and TRBJ1-2, with 7 bases lining up with TRBD1. This CDR3 has 15 amino acids. From germline, CDR1 is WSHSY and CDR2 SAAADI. V shed 3 bases, J shed 6 bases, and the junction held 10 bases outside the gene matches. CDR3 protein: CASSDYLDRNNGYTF. The DNA of the CDR3 is TGCGCCAGCAGTGACTATCTGGACAGGAACAATGGCTACACCTTC.

This clonotype was counted a few times. The J gene is TRBJ1-2, the V gene TRBV2; D call uncertain. Trimming removed 7 bases from V and 4 bases from J, with 10 bases in between. The CDR3 sequence is 12 residues long. The germline CDR1 and CDR2 sequences are SNHLY and FYNNEI. The DNA of the CDR3 is TGTGCCAGCAATACGGATCGCTATGGCTACACCTTC. This gives the protein CASNTDRYGYTF.

This clonotype has ten or more counts. V gene TRBV7-9 combines with J gene TRBJ2-5, with D possibly TRBD1 on 5 matching bases. This CDR3 spans 15 amino acids. Germline CDR1 and CDR2: SEHNR and FQNEAQ (reference sequence). Trimming removed 0 bases at V and 1 base at J, with 9 bases between. CDR3: CASSLAFDSQETQYF. The CDR3 DNA sequence: TGTGCCAGCAGCTTAGCGTTCGACAGCCAAGAGACCCAGTACTTC. Looking up the rest from reference TRBV7-9 and TRBJ2-5 gives the full variable domain: DTGVSQNPRHKITKRGQNVTFRCDPISEHNRLYWYRQTLGQGPEFLTYFQNEAQLEKSRLLSDRFSAERPKGSFSTLEIQRTEQGDSAMYLCASSLAFDSQETQYFGPGTRLLVL.

The chain's CDR3 is CSVGHSNTEAFF. The CDR3 DNA follows: TGCAGCGTTGGACATTCGAACACTGAAGCTTTCTTT. V gene TRBV29-1 combines with J gene TRBJ1-1; D gene uncertain. V was shortened by 4 bases and J by 1 base, with 7 bases between the two germline ends. CDR3 length equals 12 residues. The germline CDR1 and CDR2 sequences are SQVTM and ANQGSEA.

This chain uses TRBV10-3 with TRBJ1-1; TRBD1 matches 11 bases. Trimming removed 5 bases from V and 3 bases from J; junction bases left unmatched: 5. Germline-derived CDR1 and CDR2 are ENHRY and SYGVKD. The CDR3 has 15 amino acids. CDR3: CAISLDRGQYTEAFF. The CDR3, as DNA: TGTGCCATCAGTTTGGACAGGGGGCAATACACTGAAGCTTTCTTT.

The genes are TRBV5-6 and TRBJ2-5, with 7 bases that match TRBD2. The CDR3 consists of 15 residues. V shed 1 base, J shed 4 bases, and the junction held 7 bases outside the gene matches. The germline V gene has CDR1 SGHDT and CDR2 YYEEEE. The CDR3 protein is CASSLRAGLSETQYF. CDR3 in DNA: TGTGCCAGCAGCTTGCGAGCGGGATTATCAGAGACCCAGTACTTC.

This clonotype was seen a handful of times. This may be a read error, as it is one base from a much larger clone. The V gene is TRBV4-1, the J gene TRBJ2-1; D ambiguous. CDR1 MGHRA and CDR2 YSYEKL come from the germline V gene. The CDR3 extends over 13 amino acids. V dropped 5 bases and J dropped 7 bases, with 12 bases sitting between them. The CDR3 reads CASSTSRGNEQFF. The CDR3 DNA follows: TGCGCCAGCAGCACATCCCGCGGAAATGAGCAGTTCTTC.

CDR3 DNA: TGTGCCAGCATTATGACAGCGAGCTCTTACAATGAGCAGTTCTTC. It encodes CASIMTASSYNEQFF. The chain couples TRBV2 to TRBJ2-1; possible D gene TRBD1, 5 bases. This CDR3 contains 15 residues. Trimming removed 7 bases from V and 4 bases from J, with 17 bases in between. The germline gives CDR1 SNHLY, CDR2 FYNNEI.

This clonotype appeared a single time. Relative to the germline gene, one junction end is altered; a read error may explain this. The rearrangement uses TRBV19 and TRBJ2-1; no firm D call. The germline V gene has CDR1 LNHDA and CDR2 SQIVND (reference sequence). This CDR3 is built from 12 residues. DNA of the CDR3: TGCGCCAGCAGCTTGGAGTGGAATGAGCAGTTCTTC. It yields the protein CASSLEWNEQFF.

The chain couples TRBV10-3 to TRBJ1-6; D call uncertain. V was pared by 9 bases and J by 0 bases, with 9 bases between. The V gene's germline CDR1 is ENHRY and CDR2 SYGVKD. The CDR3 is made up of 14 amino acids. Here the CDR3 DNA reads TGTGCCATGAGGAGGAGCTCCTATAATTCACCCCTCCACTTT. Amino acid sequence: CAMRRSSYNSPLHF.

The rearrangement uses TRBV25-1 and TRBJ1-4; TRBD1 agrees at 7 bases. Germline-derived CDR1 and CDR2 are MGHDK and SYGVNS. The length of the CDR3 is 14 residues. After removal of 6 bases from V and 4 bases from J, the junction contained 5 bases not matched to a gene. CDR3 amino acids: CASRRTGINEKLFF. The CDR3 region has the DNA TGTGCCAGCAGAAGGACAGGCATTAATGAAAAACTGTTTTTT.

This clonotype was recorded many times. This chain joins TRBV7-2 and TRBJ2-3; D gene unclear. This CDR3 spans 13 amino acids. The V and J ends lost 5 bases and 3 bases respectively, with 9 bases between them. The germline V gene encodes CDR1 SGHTA and CDR2 FQGNSA. The chain's CDR3 is CASSLELTDTQYF. The CDR3 bases are TGTGCCAGCAGCCTAGAACTAACAGATACGCAGTATTTT.

To note about this clonotype: A single base separates this from a much larger clone, so it may be a read error. The CDR3 carries no conserved terminal phenylalanine or tryptophan, so it likely arises from a read error. This chain links TRBV4-2 with TRBJ1-1; the D is unclear. The CDR3 spans 14 residues. Trimming took 5 bases from V and 10 from J, leaving 20 bases between them. Germline V gene sequence: CDR1 LGHNA, CDR2 YNFKEQ. CDR3 sequence: CASSAPQTTLGAFL. The CDR3 DNA reads TGTGCCAGCAGCGCGCCCCAGACAACACTGGGAGCTTTCCTT.

The chain links TRBV12-3 or TRBV12-4 to TRBJ2-7; 9 positions match TRBD1. The CDR3 length is 13 residues. The V segment lost 7 bases and the J segment 4 bases; nucleotides outside the gene matches: 5. CDR3 sequence: CASTTTGGYEQYF. The CDR3 DNA sequence: TGTGCCAGCACCACGACAGGGGGTTACGAGCAGTACTTC.

As regards this clonotype: This may stem from a read error, because a much larger clone lies one nucleotide away. The chain is built from TRBV27 and TRBJ2-1, with TRBD2 matching 10 bases. The trim removed 6 bases at V and 6 bases at J, leaving 8 bases unmatched. The CDR3 has 15 residues. Looked up from germline, CDR1 is MNHEY and CDR2 is SMNVEV (reference sequence). CDR3 protein: CASSITSGDCNEQFF. CDR3 coding DNA: TGTGCCAGCAGCATCACTAGCGGGGACTGCAATGAGCAGTTCTTC.